Detailed here is one T cell receptor (beta chain). What it binds is not known. This sample stems from a study of T cell repertoires in cytomegalovirus infection. Study-wide context: Peptides in the study included HLA-C-restricted and HLA-B-restricted CMV epitopes.

From the reads, TCRdb called clonotypes with MiXCR, one entry per CDR3 protein. The sample has around 570,000 distinct CDR3 sequences, 40% seen once. CDR3 length equals 19 residues. V lost 0 bases to trimming and J lost 7 bases; unmatched junction nucleotides: 12. In germline, CDR1 is LNHNV, CDR2 YYDKDF (reference sequence). Sequencing was performed on cultured PBMCs, taken from culture after CMV antigen stimulation. The sequence was obtained from a human donor in good health (CMV status not recorded). Some clones in this sample may be carry-over from other donors' samples. The chain is built from TRBV15 and TRBJ1-4; 12 bases align to TRBD1. The CDR3 DNA reads TGTGCCACCAGCAGAGATCTATTGGGACAGGGGGCGCAGGGTGAAAAACTGTTTTTT. This encodes CATSRDLLGQGAQGEKLFF.